This T cell receptor beta chain emerged from a study of T cell responses to AZD1222 COVID-19 vaccine listed by TCRdb under 2021. Regarding the research as a whole: AZD1222 recipients given second doses at about 4 weeks or at about 12 weeks were pooled, since spike-specific TCR depth and breadth were not found to differ between the two schedules. TCR sequencing covered 233 trial participants: 200 to 220 given two doses of AZD1222 and 26 given two doses of MenACWY control vaccine. Trial participants were enrolled by age into subgroups of 18-55, 56-69 and 70-plus years, and roughly 150, 30 and 60 TCR-sequenced participants, respectively, were included in these subgroups. General study outcomes and caveats: Reportedly, almost half of the unique spike-specific TCRs recognized epitopes lying outside the regions that are mutated in the B.1.351 and B.1.1.7 variants. Only 5 to 7 AZD1222 recipients were SARS-CoV-2 seropositive at baseline, limiting conclusions about previously exposed vaccinees. Participants were mostly white British, with more females than males. The authors suggested clonal diversity may have been underestimated. A significant rise in spike-specific TCR breadth and depth was observed after two AZD1222 doses relative to day 0 and relative to MenACWY recipients. CD4 TCRs associated with the vaccine covered the entire spike protein, and the dominant responses were in regions 160-218 and 743-854. No day 14 peak-response samples were available, so repertoires were characterized only after the peak T cell response. In the small 56-69-year group, the increase in depth fell short of significance, most likely because of low power.

Of note for this clone: Its antigen is not yet known. The sample holds no much larger clone one base away, and base qualities are not on file.

The CDR3 regions of human TCRbeta chains were analyzed by immunosequencing. The published analysis was carried out like this. Repertoire TCRs were matched against a reference library of SARS-CoV-2-specific TCRs generated with the MIRA antigen-specificity platform. Breadth was defined as the fraction of unique TCRs that were SARS-CoV-2-associated, and depth was defined as the fraction of total T cells that were SARS-CoV-2-associated. Using the MIRA data, each spike-specific TCR was mapped to the spike region that the TCR reacts to and placed in a CD4 or CD8 class. Log10-transformed breadth and depth values were compared by one-way ANOVA with Sidak's multiple comparisons tests. This is the immuneACCESS table as TCRdb keeps it, with only in-frame sequences that have V and J called. A part of the clones is gone; compared with another copy, unresolved V genes explain less than half, and the rest is unexplained. That table gives V, J and clone size, and the DNA gave D and trimming. Present in this sample are 120,000 to 150,000 clones, less than 95% of which were seen just once. Jointly, the top ten make up 3.4% of the sample.

The CDR3 runs 17 residues from the cysteine to the phenylalanine. Here the CDR3 DNA is all that survives: 51 bases in frame from base 1. V trim: 0 bases; J trim: 4 bases; unmatched bases: 9. CDR1 MGHRA and CDR2 YSYEKL were looked up in the germline V gene. The time point label corresponds to: baseline before first vaccination. The vaccinee samples were drawn from two UK trials, COV001 and COV002, one of which was a single-blind randomized controlled phase 2/3 trial testing AZD1222 (ChAdOx1 nCoV-19) in healthy adults. For TCRbeta chain sequencing, PBMC samples were collected from trial participants at day 0 and at day 28 after the second dose.

The chain joins TRBV4-1 to TRBJ2-1, with 7 junctional bases fitting TRBD2. The TCR comes from an adult in good health. The sequenced sample was peripheral blood, obtained on day 0 of AZD1222 vaccination. CDR3 protein: CASSQDLGEGNYNEQFF. The bases are TGCGCCAGCAGCCAAGATTTGGGGGAGGGGAATTACAATGAGCAGTTCTTC.